This T cell receptor beta chain appears in the sequencing data of a study of blood T cell repertoires in COVID-19. Turning to the study itself: Acute-phase and convalescent COVID-19 samples originated in the United States, Italy and Spain.

CDR3 length: 13 residues. Trimming removed 3 bases from V and 2 bases from J, with 10 bases in between. Germline CDR1 is GTSNPN and CDR2 is SVGIG (reference sequence). Sequenced by immunoSEQ multiplex PCR; TCRdb stores in-frame clones only, minus some. This sample has almost 200,000 clones, with around 81% found just once. The clonotype was recovered from a man aged 55 to 70 with COVID-19, enrolled during active disease. Sample: peripheral blood. This chain joins TRBV30 and TRBJ1-1; a weak D match, TRBD1 (6 bases). CDR3 sequence: CAWRTGLNTEAFF. The CDR3 DNA is TGTGCCTGGAGAACAGGGCTAAACACTGAAGCTTTCTTT.